This T cell receptor beta chain was recorded in a study of CD8 T cells in Susac syndrome. The patients who served as multiple sclerosis controls were treatment-naive and had stable or active relapsing-remitting disease that fulfilled the revised McDonald criteria. In contrast to the negatively isolated CD8+ and CD4+ T cells, TEMRA cells were FACS-enriched. V was cut by 4 bases and J by 10 bases, with 19 bases left in between. The CDR3 covers 14 residues. Per germline, CDR1 SGHTA and CDR2 FQGNSA. An input of about 0.5 to 1 ug of RNA was subjected to reverse transcription using random hexamers. Amplification of TCR beta CDR3 used immunoSEQ multiplex PCR across 54 Vbeta and 13 Jbeta. TCRdb itself ran the immunoSEQ multiplex PCR reads through MiXCR, one entry per CDR3 protein. Among some 300,000 distinct CDR3 sequences listed, 89% were seen once. This clonotype was seen a single time.

The sample taken for sequencing was CD8+ T cells from PBMCs. The V call is TRBV7-2, the J call TRBJ1-2, with D maybe TRBD1 (6 bases). The sequence was obtained from a human donor with multiple sclerosis. The CDR3 nucleotides are TGTGCCAGCAGCTCCATCAGGGGCCCCAGGGTCTACACCTTC. Translation: CASSSIRGPRVYTF.